The 11 T cell receptor beta chains below were found in one sample sequenced in a study of Ad26.COV2.S vaccination and SARS-CoV-2 variants. Clones were read by immunoSEQ multiplex PCR, and TCRdb kept only the in-frame ones, dropping some. The repertoire consists of some 180,000 clones, with roughly 85% occurring once and the leading ten covering less than 6%. The material sequenced was peripheral blood, taken after recovery from COVID-19. The receptors derive from a human donor who had recovered from COVID-19.

This chain uses TRBV6-5 with TRBJ1-2; D may be TRBD1 (6 bases). V lost 7 bases and J 4 bases, leaving 16 bases between the germline ends. The CDR3 is 14 residues long. CDR1 and CDR2 (germline): MNHEY, SVGAGI. CDR3: CASKGQPVIYGYTF. The DNA of the CDR3 is TGTGCCAGCAAGGGACAACCTGTAATCTATGGCTACACCTTC.

The V gene is TRBV7-8, the J gene TRBJ1-3; D is perhaps TRBD1 (5 bases). In germline, CDR1 is SGHVS, CDR2 FQNEAQ. CDR3 length equals 15 residues. V lost 6 bases, J lost 3 bases, and 15 bases lay in between. CDR3 bases: TGTGCCAGCAGTCCAATCCGGGGGGTTGGAAACACCATATATTTT. Protein sequence: CASSPIRGVGNTIYF. Supplemented by reference TRBV7-8 and TRBJ1-3, the full variable domain reads GAGVSQSPRYKVAKRGQDVALRCDPISGHVSLFWYQQALGQGPEFLTYFQNEAQLDKSGLPSDRFFAERPEGSVSTLKIQRTQQEDSAVYLCASSPIRGVGNTIYFGEGSWLTVV.

This chain links TRBV30 with TRBJ1-2, with 10 bases identical to TRBD1. The trim removed 1 base at V and 7 bases at J, leaving 9 bases unmatched. The CDR3 consists of 15 residues. Germline loops: CDR1 GTSNPN, CDR2 SVGIG (reference sequence). In nucleotides, the CDR3 is TGTGCCTGGAGTGGGCTCCCCGGGACAGGGGTTGGCTACACCTTC. It translates to CAWSGLPGTGVGYTF.

V gene TRBV10-3 combines with J gene TRBJ2-2; TRBD2 agrees at 8 bases. The CDR3 covers 17 residues. Losses at the gene ends were 7 bases for V and 8 bases for J; bases not matched to a gene: 18. Germline CDR1 is ENHRY and CDR2 is SYGVKD. The chain's CDR3 is CAIKGGSTGRAVGELFF. CDR3 sequence (DNA): TGTGCCATCAAAGGGGGGAGCACCGGGAGGGCCGTAGGGGAGCTGTTTTTT.

The rearrangement uses TRBV5-1 and TRBJ2-1, with 13 bases that match TRBD2. Losses at the gene ends were 6 bases for V and 4 bases for J; bases not matched to a gene: 4. This CDR3 is 15 amino acids long. In germline, CDR1 is SGHRS, CDR2 YFSETQ. CDR3 in DNA: TGCGCCAGCATACCGGGACTAGCGGGATACAATGAGCAGTTCTTC. This translates into CASIPGLAGYNEQFF.

The rearrangement joins TRBV5-1 to TRBJ1-4; TRBD1 matches 8 bases. The germline V gene has CDR1 SGHRS and CDR2 YFSETQ. V dropped 4 bases and J dropped 8; count of bases not matched to a gene: 13. The CDR3 length is 16 residues. Here the CDR3 DNA reads TGCGCCAGCAGCACGGGCCCAGGGGGCGGACGGGAAAAACTGTTTTTT. Translating it yields CASSTGPGGGREKLFF.

The count of this clone is one. The same CDR3 also results from other DNA sequences found in this sample. The chain couples TRBV9 to TRBJ2-3, with unresolved D. The CDR3 runs to 14 residues. V lost 0 bases and J 0 bases, leaving 5 bases between the germline ends. Germline CDR1 is SGDLS and CDR2 is YYNGEE. The CDR3: CASSVATSTDTQYF. As DNA, the CDR3 is TGTGCCAGCAGCGTAGCTACGAGCACAGATACGCAGTATTTT.

This clone was seen just once. The gene calls are TRBV24-1 and TRBJ2-5; unclear D gene. Trimming shortened V by 9 bases and J by 2 bases, and 12 bases separated the two germline ends. Germline V gives CDR1 KGHDR, CDR2 SFDVKD. The CDR3 sequence is 13 residues long. The CDR3 DNA reads as TGTGCCACCTCGTCTGCAGGTCAAGAGACCCAGTACTTC. Protein sequence: CATSSAGQETQYF.

In this sample, this clone turned up once. The rearrangement joins TRBV27 to TRBJ2-1; 11 bases match TRBD2. Germline trimming cut 4 bases from V and 6 bases from J; bases unmatched to any gene: 5. Germline CDR1 MNHEY, CDR2 SMNVEV (reference sequence). This CDR3 is built from 15 residues. CDR3 in DNA: TGTGCCAGCAGTTCCCTAGCGGGAGGCCTCAATGAGCAGTTCTTC. Translating gives CASSSLAGGLNEQFF.

This rearrangement joins TRBV27 to TRBJ1-2, with D tentatively TRBD1 (6 bases). CDR1 and CDR2 (germline): MNHEY, SMNVEV (reference sequence). Deletions cut 3 bases from V and 7 bases from J, with 15 bases between. The CDR3 covers 14 residues. Here the CDR3 reads CASSFRGGEVGYTF. Written as DNA, the CDR3 is TGTGCCAGCAGTTTTAGGGGGGGCGAAGTTGGCTACACCTTC.

This chain joins TRBV28 and TRBJ1-1; D unclear. This CDR3 has 14 amino acids. V lost 3 bases to trimming and J lost 3 bases, with 11 bases between them. The V gene's germline CDR1 is MDHEN and CDR2 SYDVKM. This CDR3 reads CASSFWSKDTEAFF. The DNA of the CDR3 is TGTGCCAGCAGTTTCTGGAGTAAGGACACTGAAGCTTTCTTT.